One sample yielded the 15 T cell receptor beta chains listed below, sequenced in a study of blood T cell repertoires in COVID-19. The repertoire was sequenced with immunoSEQ multiplex PCR; TCRdb's copy has only in-frame clones and lacks some. The sample holds some 140,000 clones, about 90% seen once. The sample consisted of peripheral blood. The receptors here all came from a man aged 50 to 59 with acute or convalescent COVID-19.

The genes are TRBV18 and TRBJ2-5; 8 positions match TRBD1. The CDR3 is made up of 14 amino acids. Germline lookup yields CDR1 KGHSH and CDR2 LQKENI. V shed 3 bases, J shed 5 bases, and the junction held 5 bases outside the gene matches. The CDR3 is CASSPTGVGETQYF. CDR3 bases: TGTGCCAGCTCACCGACAGGGGTTGGGGAGACCCAGTACTTC.

The chain combines TRBV6-2 or TRBV6-3 with TRBJ1-6, with 8 bases identical to TRBD1. The length of the CDR3 is 15 residues. Per germline, CDR1 MNHEY and CDR2 SVGEGT. J gave up 8 bases and V 6 bases, and 9 bases lay outside the gene matches. This CDR3 is CASSLQTGADSPLHF. In DNA, the CDR3 is TGTGCCAGCAGCCTCCAGACAGGGGCCGATTCACCCCTCCACTTT.

This sequence joins TRBV30 and TRBJ1-1; a weak D match, TRBD1 (5 bases). V lost 4 bases and J 1 base, leaving 10 bases between the germline ends. Germline CDR1 and CDR2: GTSNPN and SVGIG (reference sequence). The CDR3 spans 13 residues. In DNA, the CDR3 is TGTGCCTGGAAAAGGGGCGGGAACACTGAAGCTTTCTTT. This gives the protein CAWKRGGNTEAFF.

This clone was picked up one time. The V call is TRBV27, the J call TRBJ2-7; 7 bases line up with TRBD1. V shed 7 bases, J shed 3 bases, and the junction held 6 bases outside the gene matches. CDR1 and CDR2 (germline): MNHEY, SMNVEV (reference sequence). This CDR3 contains 13 residues. The CDR3 loop is CASNRAGGYEQYF. The CDR3 DNA follows: TGTGCCAGCAATAGAGCAGGGGGCTACGAGCAGTACTTC.

This clone was seen once. The rearrangement links TRBV18 to TRBJ2-5; 7 positions match TRBD1. V was pared by 3 bases and J by 4 bases, with 8 bases of the junction left unmatched. The CDR3 is 15 amino acids. Germline-derived CDR1 and CDR2 are KGHSH and LQKENI. This CDR3 reads CASSPARGGGETQYF. The CDR3 DNA follows: TGTGCCAGCTCACCGGCACGAGGGGGCGGAGAGACCCAGTACTTC.

DNA of the CDR3: TGTGCCAGTTCTGCGGGCTCTGGGGCCAACGTCCTGACTTTC. This translates into CASSAGSGANVLTF. The chain carries TRBV19 and TRBJ2-6, with D possibly TRBD2 on 5 matching bases. Trimming pared 8 bases from V and 0 bases from J, leaving 8 bases between. There are 14 residues in the CDR3. Germline loops: CDR1 LNHDA, CDR2 SQIVND (reference sequence).

This chain connects TRBV27 to TRBJ2-7; D may be TRBD2 (6 bases). V lost 7 bases, J lost 5 bases, and 15 bases lay in between. Per germline, CDR1 MNHEY and CDR2 SMNVEV (reference sequence). The CDR3 runs 13 residues. The CDR3: CASTRGTGNEQYF. The DNA of the CDR3 is TGTGCCAGCACCCGCGGGACGGGAAACGAGCAGTACTTC.

The chain has TRBV28 and TRBJ2-7; a possible D gene is TRBD1 (6 bases). The CDR3 is 15 amino acids. The V and J ends lost 6 bases and 3 bases respectively, with 18 bases between them. The germline V gene encodes CDR1 MDHEN and CDR2 SYDVKM. CDR3 residues: CASSPLRAGDYEQYF. The DNA of the CDR3 is TGTGCCAGCAGCCCTCTGAGGGCAGGGGACTACGAGCAGTACTTC.

This rearrangement joins TRBV6-5 to TRBJ1-6; D not certain. Between the trimmed V and J ends, which lost 5 bases and 7 bases, there was a span of 9 bases. The CDR3 consists of 13 residues. Germline V gene lookup returns CDR1 MNHEY and CDR2 SVGAGI. The CDR3 region has the DNA TGTGCCAGCAGTCAGAACAGAAATTCACCCCTCCACTTT. Its protein is CASSQNRNSPLHF.

The chain is built from TRBV11-2 and TRBJ2-7; possibly TRBD2 for D (7 bases). Trimming left V 0 bases short and J 1 base short, with 10 bases between. Looked up from germline, CDR1 is SGHAT and CDR2 is FQNNGV. This CDR3 spans 15 amino acids. CDR3 coding DNA: TGTGCCAGCAGCTTAGAGGGGGGGCCGTCCTACGAGCAGTACTTC. Encoded protein: CASSLEGGPSYEQYF.

V and J are TRBV19 and TRBJ2-1, with 13 bases identical to TRBD2. The length of the CDR3 is 15 residues. Per the germline V gene, CDR1 is LNHDA and CDR2 is SQIVND (reference sequence). V trimming: 5 bases; J trimming: 10 bases; junction bases outside the gene matches: 8. The CDR3 bases are TGTGCCAGTAGTCCGGGACTAGCGGGGCTCGGGGAGCAGTTCTTC. Its protein is CASSPGLAGLGEQFF.

The J gene is TRBJ1-2, the V gene TRBV5-4, with D perhaps TRBD1 (6 bases). Germline V gene sequence: CDR1 SGHNT, CDR2 YYREEE (reference sequence). Deletions cut 0 bases from V and 4 bases from J, with 16 bases between. CDR3 length equals 16 residues. The CDR3 DNA follows: TGTGCCAGCAGCTTGGCGCAGGGGCATCCTGCCTATGGCTACACCTTC. Its translation: CASSLAQGHPAYGYTF.

The V gene is TRBV7-9, the J gene TRBJ1-2; 9 bases align to TRBD1. The CDR3 has 15 residues. The trim removed 6 bases at V and 6 bases at J, leaving 11 bases unmatched. The germline gives CDR1 SEHNR, CDR2 FQNEAQ (reference sequence). CDR3 loop: CASSLNAGTGNGYTF. DNA of the CDR3: TGTGCCAGCAGTCTTAACGCCGGGACAGGGAATGGCTACACCTTC.

This rearrangement joins TRBV5-1 to TRBJ2-5; tentatively, D is TRBD1 (8 bases). Germline assignment: CDR1 SGHRS and CDR2 YFSETQ. The CDR3 is made up of 13 amino acids. The germline V and J ends were trimmed by 4 bases and 5 bases, with 12 bases remaining between them. The CDR3 loop is CASSEQGGETQYF. The CDR3 nucleotides are TGCGCCAGCAGCGAACAGGGGGGGGAGACCCAGTACTTC.

The rearrangement links TRBV7-8 to TRBJ1-1; 8 bases fit TRBD1. V was pared by 5 bases and J by 7 bases, with 9 bases of the junction left unmatched. Germline V gene lookup returns CDR1 SGHVS and CDR2 FQNEAQ. This CDR3 region has 14 residues. CDR3 nucleotides: TGTGCCAGCAGCCCTACAGGGGGAATAGGTGAAGCTTTCTTT. This gives the protein CASSPTGGIGEAFF.